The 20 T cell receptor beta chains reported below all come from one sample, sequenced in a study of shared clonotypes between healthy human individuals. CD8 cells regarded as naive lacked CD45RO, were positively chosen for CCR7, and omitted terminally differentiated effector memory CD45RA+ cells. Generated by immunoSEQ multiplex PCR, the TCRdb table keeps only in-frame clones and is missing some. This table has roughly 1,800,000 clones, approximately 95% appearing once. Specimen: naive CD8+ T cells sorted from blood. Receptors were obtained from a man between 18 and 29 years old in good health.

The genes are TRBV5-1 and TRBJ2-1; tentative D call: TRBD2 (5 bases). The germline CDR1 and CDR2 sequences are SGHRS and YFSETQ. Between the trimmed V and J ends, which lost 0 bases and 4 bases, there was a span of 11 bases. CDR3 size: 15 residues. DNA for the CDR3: TGCGCCAGCAGCTTGGCAGAGGGAGTATACAATGAGCAGTTCTTC. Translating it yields CASSLAEGVYNEQFF.

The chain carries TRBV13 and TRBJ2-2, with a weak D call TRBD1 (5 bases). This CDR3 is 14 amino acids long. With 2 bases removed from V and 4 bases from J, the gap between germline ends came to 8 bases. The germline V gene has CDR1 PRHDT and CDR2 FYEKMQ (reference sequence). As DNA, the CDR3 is TGTGCCAGCAGCTTACAGGGCCCCACCGGGGAGCTGTTTTTT. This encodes CASSLQGPTGELFF.

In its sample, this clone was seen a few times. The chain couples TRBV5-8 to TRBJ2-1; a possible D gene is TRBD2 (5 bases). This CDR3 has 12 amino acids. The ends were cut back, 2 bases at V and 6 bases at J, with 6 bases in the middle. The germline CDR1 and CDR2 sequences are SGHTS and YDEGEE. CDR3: CASSFGLNEQFF. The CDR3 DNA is TGTGCCAGCAGCTTCGGACTCAATGAGCAGTTCTTC.

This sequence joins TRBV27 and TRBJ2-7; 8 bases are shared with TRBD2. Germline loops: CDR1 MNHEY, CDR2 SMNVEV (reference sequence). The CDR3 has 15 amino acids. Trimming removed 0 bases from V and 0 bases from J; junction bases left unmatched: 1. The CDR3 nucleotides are TGTGCCAGCAGTTTATCCGGGAGGGCCTCCTACGAGCAGTACTTC. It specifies CASSLSGRASYEQYF.

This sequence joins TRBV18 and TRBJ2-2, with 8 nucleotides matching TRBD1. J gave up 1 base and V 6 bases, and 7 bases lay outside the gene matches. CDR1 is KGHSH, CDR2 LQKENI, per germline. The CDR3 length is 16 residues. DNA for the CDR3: TGTGCCAGCTCCCCAGACAGGGGACGGAACACCGGGGAGCTGTTTTTT. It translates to CASSPDRGRNTGELFF. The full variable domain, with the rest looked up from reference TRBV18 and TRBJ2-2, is NAGVMQNPRHLVRRRGQEARLRCSPMKGHSHVYWYRQLPEEGLKFMVYLQKENIIDESGMPKERFSAEFPKEGPSILRIQQVVRGDSAAYFCASSPDRGRNTGELFFGEGSRLTVL.

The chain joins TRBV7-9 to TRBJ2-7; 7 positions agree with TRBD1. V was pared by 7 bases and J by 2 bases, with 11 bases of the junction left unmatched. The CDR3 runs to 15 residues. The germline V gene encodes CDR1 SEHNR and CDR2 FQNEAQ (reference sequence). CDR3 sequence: CASIPSRDRAYEQYF. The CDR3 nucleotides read TGTGCCAGCATCCCATCCCGGGACAGAGCCTACGAGCAGTACTTC.

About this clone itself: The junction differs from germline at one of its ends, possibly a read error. Here the CDR3 reads CASSLGGPTGAFF. DNA for the CDR3: TGTGCCAGCAGCTTAGGAGGGCCTACTGGAGCTTTCTTT. The chain employs TRBV7-9 and TRBJ1-1; no clear D gene. CDR3 size: 13 residues. The germline V gene has CDR1 SEHNR and CDR2 FQNEAQ (reference sequence).

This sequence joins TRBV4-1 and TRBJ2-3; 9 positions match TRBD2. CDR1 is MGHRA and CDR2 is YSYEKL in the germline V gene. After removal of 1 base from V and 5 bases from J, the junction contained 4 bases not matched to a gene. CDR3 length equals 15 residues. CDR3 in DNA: TGCGCCAGCAGCCAAGTAGCGGGGGCGGAAGATACGCAGTATTTT. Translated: CASSQVAGAEDTQYF.

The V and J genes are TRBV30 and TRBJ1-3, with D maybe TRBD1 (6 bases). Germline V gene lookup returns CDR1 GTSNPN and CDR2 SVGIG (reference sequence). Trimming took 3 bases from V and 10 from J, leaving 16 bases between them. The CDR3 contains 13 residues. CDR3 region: CAWRPDSGTTIYF. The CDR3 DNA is TGTGCCTGGAGACCTGACTCGGGGACAACCATATATTTT.

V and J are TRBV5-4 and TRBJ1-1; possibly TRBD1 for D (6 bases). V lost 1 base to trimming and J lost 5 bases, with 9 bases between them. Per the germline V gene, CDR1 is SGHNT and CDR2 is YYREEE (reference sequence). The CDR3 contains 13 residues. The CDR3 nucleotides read TGTGCCAGCAGCTTGACAGGGAGGACTGAAGCTTTCTTT. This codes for CASSLTGRTEAFF.

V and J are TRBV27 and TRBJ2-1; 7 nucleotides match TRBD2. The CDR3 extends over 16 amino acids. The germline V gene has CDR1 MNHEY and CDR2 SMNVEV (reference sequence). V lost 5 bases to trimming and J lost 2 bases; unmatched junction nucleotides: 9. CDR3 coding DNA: TGTGCCAGCAGTCCCTCAGCGGGGATAACCTACAATGAGCAGTTCTTC. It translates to CASSPSAGITYNEQFF.

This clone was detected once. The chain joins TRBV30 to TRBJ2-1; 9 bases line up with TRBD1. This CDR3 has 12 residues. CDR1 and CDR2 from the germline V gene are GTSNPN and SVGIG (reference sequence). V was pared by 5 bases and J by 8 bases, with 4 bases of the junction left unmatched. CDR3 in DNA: TGTGCCTGGGGACAGGGGTGGGATGAGCAGTTCTTC. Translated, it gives CAWGQGWDEQFF.

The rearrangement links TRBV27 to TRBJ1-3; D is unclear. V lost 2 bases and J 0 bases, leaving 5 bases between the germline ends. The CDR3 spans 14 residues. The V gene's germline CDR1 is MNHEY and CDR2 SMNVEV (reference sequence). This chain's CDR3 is CASSLDTSGNTIYF. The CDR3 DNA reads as TGTGCCAGCAGTTTAGACACCTCTGGAAACACCATATATTTT.

CDR3 protein: CSVPPGLAVHEQFF. CDR3 nucleotide sequence: TGCAGCGTTCCGCCGGGACTAGCGGTCCATGAGCAGTTCTTC. J is TRBJ2-1 and V is TRBV29-1, with TRBD2 matching over 11 bases. The CDR3 loop spans 14 amino acids. J was trimmed by 8 bases and V by 5 bases; bases with no gene match: 8. CDR1 and CDR2 (germline): SQVTM, ANQGSEA.

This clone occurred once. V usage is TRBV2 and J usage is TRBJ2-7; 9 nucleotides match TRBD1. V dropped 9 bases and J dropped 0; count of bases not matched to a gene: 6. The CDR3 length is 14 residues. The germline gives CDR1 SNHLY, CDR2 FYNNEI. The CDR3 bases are TGTGCCAGACAAGACAGGGGGGACTCCTACGAGCAGTACTTC. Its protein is CARQDRGDSYEQYF. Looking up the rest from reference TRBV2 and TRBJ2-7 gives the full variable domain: EPEVTQTPSHQVTQMGQEVILRCVPISNHLYFYWYRQILGQKVEFLVSFYNNEISEKSEIFDDQFSVERPDGSNFTLKIRSTKLEDSAMYFCARQDRGDSYEQYFGPGTRLTVT.

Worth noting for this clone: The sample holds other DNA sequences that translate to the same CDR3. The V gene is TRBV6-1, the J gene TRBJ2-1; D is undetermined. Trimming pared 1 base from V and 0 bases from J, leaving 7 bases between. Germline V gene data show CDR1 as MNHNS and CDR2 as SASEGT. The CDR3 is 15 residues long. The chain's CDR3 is CASSEGVSSYNEQFF. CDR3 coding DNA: TGTGCCAGCAGTGAAGGGGTATCCTCCTACAATGAGCAGTTCTTC.

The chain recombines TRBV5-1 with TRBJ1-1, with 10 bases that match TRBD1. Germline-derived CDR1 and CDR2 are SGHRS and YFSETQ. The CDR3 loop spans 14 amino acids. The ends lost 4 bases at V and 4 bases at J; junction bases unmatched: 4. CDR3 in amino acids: CASSIDRGPTEAFF. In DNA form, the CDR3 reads TGCGCCAGCAGCATAGACAGGGGGCCCACTGAAGCTTTCTTT. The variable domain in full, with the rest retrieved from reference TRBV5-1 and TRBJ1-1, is KAGVTQTPRYLIKTRGQQVTLSCSPISGHRSVSWYQQTPGQGLQFLFEYFSETQRNKGNFPGRFSGRQFSNSRSEMNVSTLELGDSALYLCASSIDRGPTEAFFGQGTRLTVV.

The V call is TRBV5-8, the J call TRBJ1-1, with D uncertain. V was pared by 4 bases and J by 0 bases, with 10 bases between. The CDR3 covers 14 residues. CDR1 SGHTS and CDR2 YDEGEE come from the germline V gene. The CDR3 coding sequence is TGTGCCAGCAGCCCCGACGCGATGAACACTGAAGCTTTCTTT. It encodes CASSPDAMNTEAFF.

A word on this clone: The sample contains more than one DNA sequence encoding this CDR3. CDR3 sequence reads: CASSPTGTSGDTQYF. The CDR3 region has the DNA TGTGCCAGCAGCCCCACCGGGACTAGCGGGGATACGCAGTATTTT. The chain links TRBV7-3 to TRBJ2-3; 12 bases fit TRBD2. CDR1 SGHTA and CDR2 FQGTGA come from the germline V gene. V dropped 5 bases and J dropped 6; count of bases not matched to a gene: 6. The CDR3 has 15 residues.

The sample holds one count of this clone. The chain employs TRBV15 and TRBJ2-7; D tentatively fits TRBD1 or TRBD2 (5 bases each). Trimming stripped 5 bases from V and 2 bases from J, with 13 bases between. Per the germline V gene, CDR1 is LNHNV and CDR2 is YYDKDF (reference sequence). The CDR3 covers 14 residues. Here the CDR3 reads CATSGRDGTYEQYF. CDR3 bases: TGTGCCACCAGCGGCCGGGACGGGACCTACGAGCAGTACTTC.